Following are 15 T cell receptor beta chains from one sample sequenced in a study of identical twins. TCRdb passed the 5' RACE reads through MiXCR, listing each CDR3 protein once. The sample holds some 710,000 distinct CDR3 sequences, around 6% seen once. Sequenced sample: naive T cells sorted from blood. These receptors came from a man between 18 and 35 years old in good health.

Many counts were recorded for this clonotype. V usage is TRBV5-1 and J usage is TRBJ2-5; D call uncertain. There are 14 residues in the CDR3. Germline assignment: CDR1 SGHRS and CDR2 YFSETQ. V lost 0 bases and J 3 bases, leaving 9 bases between the germline ends. CDR3 coding DNA: TGCGCCAGCAGCTTGGAGTGGCCCGAAGAGACCCAGTACTTC. It encodes CASSLEWPEETQYF.

V gene TRBV7-8 combines with J gene TRBJ2-2, with TRBD2 matching over 8 bases. The CDR3 covers 16 residues. CDR1 is SGHVS, CDR2 FQNEAQ, per germline. Germline trimming cut 1 base from V and 1 base from J; bases unmatched to any gene: 2. This chain's CDR3 is CASSLETSVNTGELFF. CDR3 nucleotide sequence: TGTGCCAGCAGCTTAGAGACTAGCGTGAACACCGGGGAGCTGTTTTTT.

This clonotype has more than one count but fewer than ten. The CDR3 region has the DNA TGCAGCGTCGGGAGGGGGGCGGCCTACAATGAGCAGTTCTTC. It specifies CSVGRGAAYNEQFF. The V call is TRBV29-1, the J call TRBJ2-1; TRBD2 matches 8 bases. Germline values: CDR1 SQVTM, CDR2 ANQGSEA. The CDR3 runs to 14 residues. Trimming cost V 6 bases and J 2 bases; bases outside gene matches: 6.

This clonotype has at least ten counts. The DNA of the CDR3 is TGTGCTAGTGGTTTTGGAGCGGGAGCTACCAATGAGCAGTTCTTC. Translating gives CASGFGAGATNEQFF. The chain carries TRBV12-5 and TRBJ2-1, with TRBD2 matching 8 bases. Trimming took 3 bases from V and 6 from J; bases not matched to a gene: 7. CDR1 and CDR2 from the germline V gene are LGHNT and FRNRAP. The CDR3 totals 15 residues.

This clonotype was detected ten times or more. V gene TRBV7-2 combines with J gene TRBJ1-1; no definite D call. V dropped 4 bases and J dropped 4 bases, with 16 bases sitting between them. This CDR3 comprises 15 residues. Germline V gene sequence: CDR1 SGHTA, CDR2 FQGNSA. CDR3 sequence reads: CASSSSDPAGTEAFF. In nucleotides, the CDR3 is TGTGCCAGCAGCTCCTCGGATCCGGCGGGCACTGAAGCTTTCTTT.

The sample holds many counts of this clonotype. The rearrangement uses TRBV5-1 and TRBJ1-2; D is unclear. This CDR3 spans 14 amino acids. CDR1 is SGHRS and CDR2 is YFSETQ in the germline V gene. Trimming removed 0 bases from V and 2 bases from J, with 8 bases in between. The CDR3 DNA sequence: TGCGCCAGCAGCTTGGTACCGGGGAACTATGGCTACACCTTC. This gives the protein CASSLVPGNYGYTF.

The table lists this clonotype with many counts. V usage is TRBV27 and J usage is TRBJ2-1; D assignment may be TRBD1 or TRBD2 (5 bases each). The CDR3 runs 15 residues. Looked up from germline, CDR1 is MNHEY and CDR2 is SMNVEV (reference sequence). With 0 bases removed from V and 8 bases from J, the gap between germline ends came to 14 bases. As DNA, the CDR3 is TGTGCCAGCAGTTTATCGGATATCCTGGGGGATGAGCAGTTCTTC. This gives the protein CASSLSDILGDEQFF.

This clonotype was detected ten times or more. The chain joins TRBV28 to TRBJ1-2, with 7 nucleotides matching TRBD1. CDR3 length: 13 residues. Germline V gene lookup returns CDR1 MDHEN and CDR2 SYDVKM. The ends lost 7 bases at V and 2 bases at J; junction bases unmatched: 4. CDR3 residues: CASNTGANYGYTF. CDR3 in DNA: TGTGCCAGCAACACAGGGGCCAACTATGGCTACACCTTC.

The chain joins TRBV20-1 to TRBJ2-7; unclear D gene. Germline values: CDR1 DFQATT, CDR2 SNEGSKA (reference sequence). Trimming pared 6 bases from V and 2 bases from J, leaving 23 bases between. The CDR3 loop spans 16 amino acids. The CDR3 DNA sequence: TGCAGTGCGAGCTACCCTCTATTGGGAACTACCTACGAGCAGTACTTC. Encoded protein: CSASYPLLGTTYEQYF.

A few counts support this clonotype. V gene TRBV6-2 or TRBV6-3 combines with J gene TRBJ1-1, with TRBD1 identical over 7 bases. Per the germline V gene, CDR1 is MNHEY and CDR2 is SVGEGT. V shed 0 bases and J 4 bases; nucleotides not matched to a gene: 2. There are 14 residues in the CDR3. The CDR3 region is CASSYSPGGTEAFF. The CDR3 nucleotides are TGTGCCAGCAGTTACTCTCCAGGGGGCACTGAAGCTTTCTTT.

This clonotype has just a few counts. V is TRBV7-9 and J is TRBJ2-5, with no clear D. The V end lost 1 base, the J end lost 7 bases, and 7 bases lay between the germline ends. The germline V gene has CDR1 SEHNR and CDR2 FQNEAQ (reference sequence). This CDR3 comprises 12 residues. The CDR3 loop is CASSLDQVTQYF. The CDR3 DNA sequence: TGTGCCAGCAGCTTAGATCAGGTGACCCAGTACTTC.

V is TRBV28 and J is TRBJ1-6; D is undetermined. This CDR3 has 13 residues. Germline values: CDR1 MDHEN, CDR2 SYDVKM. Trimming removed 5 bases from V and 8 bases from J, with 10 bases in between. The CDR3: CASSLPSYSPLHF. DNA of the CDR3: TGTGCCAGCAGTCTCCCGTCCTATTCACCCCTCCACTTT.

This clonotype has a count of ten or more. This chain uses TRBV30 with TRBJ2-7; 10 nucleotides match TRBD2. The CDR3 is 14 residues long. Germline V gene lookup returns CDR1 GTSNPN and CDR2 SVGIG (reference sequence). The junction had 7 bases not matched to a gene; V was cut back by 2 bases and J by 6 bases. DNA of the CDR3: TGTGCCTGGAGTCGTCTAGCGGGAGCGGGCGAGCAGTACTTC. Translated, it gives CAWSRLAGAGEQYF.

This clonotype was seen a few times. The rearrangement uses TRBV4-2 and TRBJ2-1; 9 bases align to TRBD2. The germline V gene encodes CDR1 LGHNA and CDR2 YNFKEQ. With 4 bases clipped from V and 4 bases from J, the junction kept 8 bases outside the gene matches. The CDR3 runs 16 residues. CDR3 sequence (DNA): TGTGCCAGCAGCCGAGACCTAGCGGGAAGTTACAATGAGCAGTTCTTC. This codes for CASSRDLAGSYNEQFF.

This chain links TRBV29-1 with TRBJ2-3, with D possibly being TRBD1 (5 bases). Trimming pared 8 bases from V and 2 bases from J, leaving 38 bases between. This CDR3 is built from 21 residues. Germline V lookup: CDR1 SQVTM, CDR2 ANQGSEA. CDR3 residues: CSFWVPSTVTDRKTYTDTQYF. CDR3 in DNA: TGCAGCTTTTGGGTCCCGTCGACCGTGACAGACAGAAAAACCTACACAGATACGCAGTATTTT.